A single sample gave rise to the 19 T cell receptor beta chains below, sequenced in a study of cytomegalovirus exposure and HLA in healthy donors. Amplification used 60 Vbeta primers and 13 Jbeta primers. Clones were sequenced by immunoSEQ multiplex PCR, and TCRdb holds only the in-frame ones, with some missing. Of approximately 140,000 clones in the sample, 82% are singletons; the top ten hold approximately 2.3%. The sequencing input was PBMCs. The receptors stem from a male donor in good health and CMV-seronegative.

J is TRBJ2-3 and V is TRBV11-1, with a weak D call TRBD1 (6 bases). This CDR3 region has 14 residues. CDR1 and CDR2 from the germline V gene are SGHAT and FQDESV (reference sequence). Trimming took off 5 bases at V and 6 bases at J, with 15 bases between the two ends. CDR3 coding DNA: TGTGCCAGCAGCACCCGACAGGTCGTCGATACGCAGTATTTT. This sequence encodes CASSTRQVVDTQYF.

The chain carries TRBV7-2 and TRBJ2-7, with TRBD2 matching 11 bases. The V and J ends lost 5 bases and 0 bases, in that order; junction bases with no gene match: 6. The CDR3 runs to 16 residues. Germline V gene sequence: CDR1 SGHTA, CDR2 FQGNSA. The CDR3 region is CASSPPGLADSYEQYF. CDR3 nucleotide sequence: TGTGCCAGCAGCCCTCCGGGACTAGCGGACTCCTACGAGCAGTACTTC.

The chain has TRBV14 and TRBJ2-3; perhaps TRBD2 as D (6 bases). CDR3 length: 16 residues. V dropped 0 bases and J dropped 2 bases, with 12 bases sitting between them. Per germline, CDR1 SGHDN and CDR2 FVKESK. CDR3 amino acids: CASSQDSGLPTDTQYF. CDR3 bases: TGTGCCAGCAGCCAAGATTCAGGACTACCCACAGATACGCAGTATTTT.

J is TRBJ2-1 and V is TRBV7-6, with TRBD1 as a possible D gene (5 bases). The CDR3 runs 13 residues. Germline V CDR1 and CDR2: SGHVS, FNYEAQ. The V end lost 5 bases, the J end lost 4 bases, and 9 bases lay between the germline ends. CDR3 residues: CASSIGQYNEQFF. The CDR3 region has the DNA TGTGCCAGCAGCATCGGACAATACAATGAGCAGTTCTTC.

V is TRBV9 and J is TRBJ2-1; 8 bases line up with TRBD2. The V gene end was trimmed by 7 bases and the J gene end by 0 bases; junction bases not matched to a gene: 12. Per germline, CDR1 SGDLS and CDR2 YYNGEE. There are 17 residues in the CDR3. The CDR3 region has the DNA TGTGCCAGCGGAGTGTCAGCGGGAGTCGGCTCCTACAATGAGCAGTTCTTC. The encoded protein is CASGVSAGVGSYNEQFF.

V and J are TRBV6-1 and TRBJ1-5; D is unclear. V was trimmed by 3 bases and J by 4 bases, leaving 22 bases between them. The CDR3 extends over 18 amino acids. The germline gives CDR1 MNHNS, CDR2 SASEGT. In nucleotides, the CDR3 is TGTGCCAGCAGTGACCCTAGCCAGTCACGAAAGCGGAATCAGCCCCAGCATTTT. It yields the protein CASSDPSQSRKRNQPQHF.

The chain employs TRBV10-3 and TRBJ2-1, with D possibly matching TRBD1 (5 bases). V gave up 6 bases and J gave up 5 bases, with 14 bases separating them. The CDR3 has 14 amino acids. The germline gives CDR1 ENHRY, CDR2 SYGVKD. CDR3 coding DNA: TGTGCCATCAGGGACAACCCCGAAAACAATGAGCAGTTCTTC. It is translated as CAIRDNPENNEQFF.

The gene calls are TRBV28 and TRBJ1-5; no clear D gene. This CDR3 is 12 amino acids long. V lost 7 bases and J 6 bases, leaving 10 bases between the germline ends. Germline-derived CDR1 and CDR2 are MDHEN and SYDVKM. The CDR3 nucleotides are TGTGCCAGCAACCTATTGAGTCAGCCCCAGCATTTT. It is translated as CASNLLSQPQHF.

The chain is built from TRBV2 and TRBJ1-2; D might be TRBD1 (5 bases). This CDR3 contains 14 residues. V was clipped by 4 bases and J by 3 bases, with 12 bases between them. Germline V gene data show CDR1 as SNHLY and CDR2 as FYNNEI. The CDR3 nucleotides read TGTGCCAGCAGTGCCCAGGGAGGCGACTATGGCTACACCTTC. This gives the protein CASSAQGGDYGYTF.

This chain links TRBV18 with TRBJ1-5; D call uncertain. This CDR3 spans 16 amino acids. CDR1 is KGHSH and CDR2 is LQKENI in the germline V gene. V was pared by 2 bases and J by 0 bases, with 11 bases between. The CDR3 region has the DNA TGTGCCAGCTCACCATCGGGTCCGAATAGCAATCAGCCCCAGCATTTT. This encodes CASSPSGPNSNQPQHF.

The rearrangement joins TRBV6-5 to TRBJ2-1; 8 bases fit TRBD2. J gave up 10 bases and V 5 bases, and 10 bases lay outside the gene matches. The CDR3 is 14 amino acids. The germline V gene has CDR1 MNHEY and CDR2 SVGAGI. CDR3 in DNA: TGTGCCAGCAGTCCGGAAGCGGGGGCCGGGGAGCAGTTCTTC. Encoded protein: CASSPEAGAGEQFF.

This clone was observed a handful of times. This chain uses TRBV9 with TRBJ2-7; D might be TRBD2 (6 bases). The V end was cut by 0 bases, the J end by 1 base, with 14 bases between. In germline, CDR1 is SGDLS, CDR2 YYNGEE. The CDR3 is made up of 16 amino acids. This CDR3 is CASSVAASAGSYEQYF. Here the CDR3 DNA reads TGTGCCAGCAGCGTAGCTGCTAGCGCAGGGTCCTACGAGCAGTACTTC.

The V and J genes are TRBV7-3 and TRBJ2-3; TRBD1 matches at 7 bases. This CDR3 has 13 amino acids. CDR1 is SGHTA and CDR2 is FQGTGA in the germline V gene. Trimming at V came to 5 bases and at J to 5 bases, leaving 4 bases not matched to a gene. The CDR3 sequence: CASSTTGKDTQYF. For the CDR3, the DNA is TGTGCCAGCAGCACGACAGGGAAAGATACGCAGTATTTT.

This clone showed up just once. The chain links TRBV4-3 to TRBJ2-7, with 7 bases that match TRBD1. The CDR3 is made up of 16 amino acids. Germline assignment: CDR1 LGHNA and CDR2 YSLEER. The V segment lost 0 bases and the J segment 9 bases; nucleotides outside the gene matches: 14. CDR3 amino acids: CASSQETGQDLRRQYF. Here the CDR3 DNA reads TGCGCCAGCAGCCAAGAGACCGGACAGGATCTACGAAGGCAGTACTTC.

Concerning this clone: Germline and junction disagree at one end, which may indicate a read error. The J gene is TRBJ2-3, the V gene TRBV11-2; a weak D match, TRBD2 (5 bases). The CDR3 spans 12 residues. Germline V gives CDR1 SGHAT, CDR2 FQNNGV. CDR3 DNA sequence: TGTGCCAGCAGCCTAGACTACTATACGCAGTATTTT. Translation: CASSLDYYTQYF.

This chain connects TRBV7-2 to TRBJ1-1; D may be TRBD1 (5 bases). The CDR3 is 13 amino acids. V was shortened by 5 bases and J by 1 base, with 8 bases between the two germline ends. CDR1 SGHTA and CDR2 FQGNSA come from the germline V gene. The CDR3 DNA follows: TGTGCCAGCAGCAATGGACAGAACACTGAAGCTTTCTTT. Translated, it gives CASSNGQNTEAFF. Based on the CDR3 plus reference TRBV7-2 and TRBJ1-1, the full variable domain is GAGVSQSPSNKVTEKGKDVELRCDPISGHTALYWYRQSLGQGLEFLIYFQGNSAPDKSGLPSDRFSAERTGGSVSTLTIQRTQQEDSAVYLCASSNGQNTEAFFGQGTRLTVV.

This clone was counted once. The chain combines TRBV29-1 with TRBJ1-5; D remains unclear. Germline V lookup: CDR1 SQVTM, CDR2 ANQGSEA. Between the trimmed V and J ends, which lost 1 base and 2 bases, there was a span of 15 bases. The CDR3 runs to 16 residues. In DNA, the CDR3 is TGCAGCGTTGAAGCCGGCCCGGCGAGCGGCAATCAGCCCCAGCATTTT. Encoded protein: CSVEAGPASGNQPQHF.

The chain joins TRBV9 to TRBJ2-3, with 8 bases matching TRBD2. The CDR3 consists of 18 residues. The ends lost 2 bases at V and 2 bases at J; junction bases unmatched: 13. Germline lookup yields CDR1 SGDLS and CDR2 YYNGEE. CDR3 coding DNA: TGTGCCAGCAGCGTTTTTGGTAGCGGGACTATTACCACAGATACGCAGTATTTT. This translates into CASSVFGSGTITTDTQYF.

The V call is TRBV19, the J call TRBJ1-1, with a weak D call TRBD1 (5 bases). There are 16 residues in the CDR3. CDR1 and CDR2 from the germline V gene are LNHDA and SQIVND (reference sequence). V lost 6 bases and J lost 0, with 17 bases in between. The CDR3 DNA is TGTGCCAGTAGCTCTGAGATCGACAGTCTGAACACTGAAGCTTTCTTT. This sequence encodes CASSSEIDSLNTEAFF.